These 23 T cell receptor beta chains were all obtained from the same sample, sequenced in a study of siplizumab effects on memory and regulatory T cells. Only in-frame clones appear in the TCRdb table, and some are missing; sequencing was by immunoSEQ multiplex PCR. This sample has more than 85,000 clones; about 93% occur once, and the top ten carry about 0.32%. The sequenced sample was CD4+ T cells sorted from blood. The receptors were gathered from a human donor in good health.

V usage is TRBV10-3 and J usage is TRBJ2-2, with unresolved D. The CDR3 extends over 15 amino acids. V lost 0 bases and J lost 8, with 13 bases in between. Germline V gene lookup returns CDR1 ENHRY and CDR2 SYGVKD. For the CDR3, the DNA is TGTGCCATCAGTGAGTCGTCCCCTCTCGGAGGGGAGCTGTTTTTT. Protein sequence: CAISESSPLGGELFF.

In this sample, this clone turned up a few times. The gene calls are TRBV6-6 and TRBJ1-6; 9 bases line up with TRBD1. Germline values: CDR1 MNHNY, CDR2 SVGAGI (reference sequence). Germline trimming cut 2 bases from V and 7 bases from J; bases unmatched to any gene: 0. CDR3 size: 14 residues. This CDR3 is CASSYGQGNSPLHF. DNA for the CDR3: TGTGCCAGCAGTTACGGACAGGGGAATTCACCCCTCCACTTT.

The CDR3 reads CASSEGGFGLFSNQPQHF. In DNA form, the CDR3 reads TGTGCCAGCAGTGAAGGGGGTTTTGGGCTTTTTAGCAATCAGCCCCAGCATTTT. The rearrangement links TRBV6-1 to TRBJ1-5; D gene ambiguous. CDR3 length equals 18 residues. V lost 1 base, J lost 0 bases, and 16 bases lay in between. Germline V gene lookup returns CDR1 MNHNS and CDR2 SASEGT.

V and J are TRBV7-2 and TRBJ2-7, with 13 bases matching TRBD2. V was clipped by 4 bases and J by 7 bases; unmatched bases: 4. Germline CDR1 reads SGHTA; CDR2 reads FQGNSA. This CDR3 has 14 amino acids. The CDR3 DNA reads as TGTGCCAGCAGCTCGACTAGCGGGAGGTCTGAGCAGTACTTC. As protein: CASSSTSGRSEQYF.

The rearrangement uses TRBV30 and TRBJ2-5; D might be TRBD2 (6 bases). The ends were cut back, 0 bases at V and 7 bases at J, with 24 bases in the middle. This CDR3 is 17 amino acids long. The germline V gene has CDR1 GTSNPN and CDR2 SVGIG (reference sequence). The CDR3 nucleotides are TGTGCCTGGAGTGTACCAGAAATGAGGGGCGGGGATGGGACCCAGTACTTC. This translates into CAWSVPEMRGGDGTQYF.

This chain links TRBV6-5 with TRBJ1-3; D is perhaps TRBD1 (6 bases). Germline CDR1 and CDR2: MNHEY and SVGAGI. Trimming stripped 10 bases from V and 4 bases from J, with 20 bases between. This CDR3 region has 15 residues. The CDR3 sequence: CATKFSRTVGNTIYF. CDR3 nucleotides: TGTGCCACCAAGTTTAGCAGGACAGTAGGAAACACCATATATTTT.

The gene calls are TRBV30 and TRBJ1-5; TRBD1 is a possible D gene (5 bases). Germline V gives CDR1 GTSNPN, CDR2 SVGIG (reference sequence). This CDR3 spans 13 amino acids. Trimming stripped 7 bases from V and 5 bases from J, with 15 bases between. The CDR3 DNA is TGTGCCTTCCCGGACGAGGGGTATCAGCCCCAGCATTTT. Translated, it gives CAFPDEGYQPQHF.

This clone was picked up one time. The CDR3 reads CASSPQLGQGSTEAFF. DNA of the CDR3: TGTGCCAGCAGCCCACAACTTGGACAGGGAAGCACTGAAGCTTTCTTT. This rearrangement joins TRBV9 to TRBJ1-1, with TRBD1 matching 8 bases. Germline values: CDR1 SGDLS, CDR2 YYNGEE. The CDR3 runs to 16 residues. Losses at the gene ends were 4 bases for V and 4 bases for J; bases not matched to a gene: 12.

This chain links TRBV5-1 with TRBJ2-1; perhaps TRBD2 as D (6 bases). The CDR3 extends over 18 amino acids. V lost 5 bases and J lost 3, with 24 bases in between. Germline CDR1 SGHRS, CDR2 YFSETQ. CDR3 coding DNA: TGCGCCAGCAGAGGGTTAGGTAGCGGAGGAGGGGACTACAATGAGCAGTTCTTC. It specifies CASRGLGSGGGDYNEQFF.

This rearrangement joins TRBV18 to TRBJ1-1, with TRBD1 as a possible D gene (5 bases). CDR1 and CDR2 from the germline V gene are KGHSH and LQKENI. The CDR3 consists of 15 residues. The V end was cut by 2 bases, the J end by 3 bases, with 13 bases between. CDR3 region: CASSPSVTDYTEAFF. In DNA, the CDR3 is TGTGCCAGCTCACCATCTGTGACAGACTACACTGAAGCTTTCTTT.

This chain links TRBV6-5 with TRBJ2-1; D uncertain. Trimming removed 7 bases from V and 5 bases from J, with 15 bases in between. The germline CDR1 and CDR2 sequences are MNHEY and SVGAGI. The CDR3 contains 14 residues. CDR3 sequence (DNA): TGTGCCAGCAAGCCTCAGAACCTGCACAATGAGCAGTTCTTC. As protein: CASKPQNLHNEQFF.

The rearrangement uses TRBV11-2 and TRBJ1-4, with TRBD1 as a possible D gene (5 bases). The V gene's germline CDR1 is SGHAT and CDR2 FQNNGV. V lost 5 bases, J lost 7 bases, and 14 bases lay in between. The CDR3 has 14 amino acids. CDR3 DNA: TGTGCCAGCAGCCCCAGGATTGGGGGTGAAAAACTGTTTTTT. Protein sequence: CASSPRIGGEKLFF.

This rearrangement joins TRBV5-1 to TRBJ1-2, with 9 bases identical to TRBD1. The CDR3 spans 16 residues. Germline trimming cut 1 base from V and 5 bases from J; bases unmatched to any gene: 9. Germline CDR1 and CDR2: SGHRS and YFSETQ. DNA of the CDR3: TGCGCCAGCAGCTTGATCCAGGGACAGGGCAGATATGGCTACACCTTC. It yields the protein CASSLIQGQGRYGYTF.

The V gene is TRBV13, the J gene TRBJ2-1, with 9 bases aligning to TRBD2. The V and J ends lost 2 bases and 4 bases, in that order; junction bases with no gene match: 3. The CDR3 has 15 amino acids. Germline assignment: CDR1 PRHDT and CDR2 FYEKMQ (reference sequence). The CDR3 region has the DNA TGTGCCAGCAGCTTACGGAGCGGGGGGTACAATGAGCAGTTCTTC. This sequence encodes CASSLRSGGYNEQFF.

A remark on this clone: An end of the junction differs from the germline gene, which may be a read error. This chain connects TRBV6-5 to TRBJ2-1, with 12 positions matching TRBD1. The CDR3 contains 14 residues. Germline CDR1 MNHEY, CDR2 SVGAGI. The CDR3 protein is CASSPGTGGYYQIF. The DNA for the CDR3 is TGTGCCAGCAGCCCCGGGACAGGGGGCTATTATCAGATCTTC.

The CDR3 here is CASSFRLGTAKNIQYF. In DNA form, the CDR3 reads TGTGCCAGCAGCTTTAGGCTGGGCACGGCCAAAAACATTCAGTACTTC. The chain joins TRBV5-4 to TRBJ2-4; D call uncertain. This CDR3 is built from 16 residues. Germline lookup yields CDR1 SGHNT and CDR2 YYREEE (reference sequence). V was trimmed by 2 bases and J by 1 base, leaving 13 bases between them.

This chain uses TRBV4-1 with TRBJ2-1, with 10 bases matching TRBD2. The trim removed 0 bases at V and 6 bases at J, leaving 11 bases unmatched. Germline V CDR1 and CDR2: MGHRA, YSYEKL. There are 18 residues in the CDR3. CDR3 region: CASSQDPIAGGSGNEQFF. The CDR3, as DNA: TGCGCCAGCAGCCAAGATCCCATAGCGGGAGGATCGGGCAATGAGCAGTTCTTC.

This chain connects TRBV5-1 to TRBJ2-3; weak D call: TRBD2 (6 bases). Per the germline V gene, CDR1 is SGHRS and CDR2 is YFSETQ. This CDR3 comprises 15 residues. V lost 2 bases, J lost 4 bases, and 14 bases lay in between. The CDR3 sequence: CASSLDGSSSDTQYF. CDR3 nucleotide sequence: TGCGCCAGCAGCTTAGACGGGAGTAGCTCAGATACGCAGTATTTT.

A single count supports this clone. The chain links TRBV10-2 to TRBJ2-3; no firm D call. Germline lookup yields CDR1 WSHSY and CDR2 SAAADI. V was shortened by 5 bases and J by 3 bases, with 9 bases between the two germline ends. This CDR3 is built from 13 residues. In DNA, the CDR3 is TGCGCCAGCAGTACATTAGGGACAGATACGCAGTATTTT. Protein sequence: CASSTLGTDTQYF.

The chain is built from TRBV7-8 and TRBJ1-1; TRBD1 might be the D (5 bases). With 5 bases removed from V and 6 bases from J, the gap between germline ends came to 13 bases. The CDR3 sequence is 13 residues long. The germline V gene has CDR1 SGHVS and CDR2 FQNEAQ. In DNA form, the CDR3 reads TGTGCCAGCAGCCTTACCTTGACAGCTGAAGCTTTCTTT. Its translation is CASSLTLTAEAFF. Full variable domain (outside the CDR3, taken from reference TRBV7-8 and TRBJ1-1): GAGVSQSPRYKVAKRGQDVALRCDPISGHVSLFWYQQALGQGPEFLTYFQNEAQLDKSGLPSDRFFAERPEGSVSTLKIQRTQQEDSAVYLCASSLTLTAEAFFGQGTRLTVV.

This chain's CDR3 is CASSASPGTGRYGYTF. CDR3 DNA: TGTGCCAGCAGCGCCTCACCCGGGACAGGTCGCTATGGCTACACCTTC. The chain is built from TRBV9 and TRBJ1-2; 8 bases are a match to TRBD1. Germline V gene sequence: CDR1 SGDLS, CDR2 YYNGEE. The ends lost 3 bases at V and 4 bases at J; junction bases unmatched: 11. This CDR3 region has 16 residues.

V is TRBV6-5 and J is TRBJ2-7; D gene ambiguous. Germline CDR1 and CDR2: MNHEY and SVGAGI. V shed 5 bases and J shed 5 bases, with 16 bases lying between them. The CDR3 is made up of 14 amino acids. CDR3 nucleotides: TGTGCCAGCAGTACAACCGGGCCCCCCAACGAGCAGTACTTC. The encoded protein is CASSTTGPPNEQYF.

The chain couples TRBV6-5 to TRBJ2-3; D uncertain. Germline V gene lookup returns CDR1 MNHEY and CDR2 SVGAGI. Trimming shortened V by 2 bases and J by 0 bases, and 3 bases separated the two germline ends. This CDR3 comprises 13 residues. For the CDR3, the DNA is TGTGCCAGCAGTTACGATAGCACAGATACGCAGTATTTT. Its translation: CASSYDSTDTQYF.